Presented here are 24 T cell receptor beta chains from one specimen sequenced in a study of T cell responses to AZD1222 COVID-19 vaccine. Repertoires were generated with immunoSEQ multiplex PCR, while TCRdb's copy carries only in-frame clones and drops some. The sample shows about 140,000 clones, roughly 90% of them seen only once. This sample comprised peripheral blood, obtained 28 days after the second AZD1222 dose. The origin of the receptors is an adult who received the AZD1222 COVID-19 vaccine.

The chain joins TRBV11-3 to TRBJ2-1, with D unclear. This CDR3 has 13 residues. CDR1 SGHNT and CDR2 YENEEA come from the germline V gene. Trimming left V 3 bases short and J 8 bases short, with 11 bases between. CDR3 loop: CASSLGGLDEQFF. CDR3 coding DNA: TGTGCCAGCAGCTTGGGCGGTTTGGATGAGCAGTTCTTC. The whole variable domain, filled in from reference TRBV11-3 and TRBJ2-1, reads EAGVVQSPRYKIIEKKQPVAFWCNPISGHNTLYWYLQNLGQGPELLIRYENEEAVDDSQLPKDRFSAERLKGVDSTLKIQPAELGDSAVYLCASSLGGLDEQFFGPGTRLTVL.

The gene calls are TRBV7-9 and TRBJ1-5; no definite D call. Germline CDR1 SEHNR, CDR2 FQNEAQ (reference sequence). The CDR3 extends over 12 amino acids. Trimming removed 2 bases at V and 5 bases at J, with 4 bases between. CDR3 DNA sequence: TGTGCCAGCAGCTTATGGGATCAGCCCCAGCATTTT. Translated: CASSLWDQPQHF.

In nucleotides, the CDR3 is TGTGCCTGGAGCCCCCCGGGACGAGGGGATTTTTATGGCTACACCTTC. Protein: CAWSPPGRGDFYGYTF. The chain carries TRBV30 and TRBJ1-2; possible D gene TRBD1, 5 bases. The CDR3 is 16 residues long. Germline CDR1 and CDR2: GTSNPN and SVGIG (reference sequence). V lost 3 bases, J lost 5 bases, and 22 bases lay in between.

This rearrangement joins TRBV11-3 to TRBJ2-7; TRBD2 matches at 7 bases. After removal of 5 bases from V and 3 bases from J, the junction contained 10 bases not matched to a gene. Germline values: CDR1 SGHNT, CDR2 YENEEA. This CDR3 has 15 residues. The CDR3 DNA reads as TGTGCCAGCAGCCAAGCCGGGACTACCGACTACGAGCAGTACTTC. This gives the protein CASSQAGTTDYEQYF.

This clone was seen just once. This chain links TRBV28 with TRBJ1-3, with unresolved D. V lost 6 bases, J lost 0 bases, and 9 bases lay in between. CDR3 length equals 14 residues. The V gene's germline CDR1 is MDHEN and CDR2 SYDVKM. CDR3 sequence: CASSLGNSGNTIYF. CDR3 DNA sequence: TGTGCCAGCAGCCTAGGGAACTCTGGAAACACCATATATTTT.

The V call is TRBV19, the J call TRBJ2-7; the match to TRBD1 covers 8 bases. This CDR3 comprises 14 residues. The germline gives CDR1 LNHDA, CDR2 SQIVND (reference sequence). With V trimmed by 9 bases and J by 5 bases, 12 bases remained unmatched. CDR3 amino acids: CASRGGQESHEQYF. In DNA, the CDR3 is TGTGCCAGCCGAGGGGGACAGGAGTCCCACGAGCAGTACTTC.

V gene TRBV9 combines with J gene TRBJ1-2; no reliable D call. This CDR3 contains 15 residues. The germline V gene has CDR1 SGDLS and CDR2 YYNGEE. V was clipped by 0 bases and J by 1 base, with 10 bases between them. CDR3 nucleotides: TGTGCCAGCAGCGTAGAGGCAGCTGGTAACTATGGCTACACCTTC. Its translation: CASSVEAAGNYGYTF.

The chain is built from TRBV28 and TRBJ1-3; TRBD1 might be the D (5 bases). The germline V gene has CDR1 MDHEN and CDR2 SYDVKM. Trimming removed 4 bases at V and 8 bases at J, with 21 bases between. This CDR3 spans 16 amino acids. The CDR3 sequence: CASSWVIRGSVDTIYF. CDR3 DNA sequence: TGTGCCAGCAGTTGGGTCATTAGGGGTAGTGTGGACACCATATATTTT.

The genes are TRBV19 and TRBJ2-3; unclear D gene. V was clipped by 0 bases and J by 6 bases, with 10 bases between them. This CDR3 comprises 14 residues. CDR1 and CDR2 from the germline V gene are LNHDA and SQIVND (reference sequence). CDR3 nucleotide sequence: TGTGCCAGTAGTATAGAGACCAACCTTGATACGCAGTATTTT. Translated: CASSIETNLDTQYF.

This chain links TRBV4-1 with TRBJ2-7; D call uncertain. The germline gives CDR1 MGHRA, CDR2 YSYEKL. CDR3 size: 13 residues. V shed 1 base and J shed 6 bases, with 10 bases lying between them. Here the CDR3 reads CASSQGITGEQYF. The CDR3 DNA sequence: TGCGCCAGCAGCCAAGGAATTACGGGCGAGCAGTACTTC.

Comments on this clone: At the DNA level, this CDR3 is encoded by other sequences in the same sample as well. V is TRBV18 and J is TRBJ1-2; 8 bases fit TRBD1. The CDR3 has 14 amino acids. Germline CDR1 reads KGHSH; CDR2 reads LQKENI. With V trimmed by 0 bases and J by 7 bases, 4 bases remained unmatched. The CDR3 spells CASSPPQGARGYTF. The CDR3 bases are TGTGCCAGCTCACCACCTCAGGGGGCCCGTGGCTACACCTTC.

This chain uses TRBV28 with TRBJ2-6, with D unclear. Germline assignment: CDR1 MDHEN and CDR2 SYDVKM. The CDR3 extends over 17 amino acids. V shed 2 bases and J shed 2 bases, with 13 bases lying between them. CDR3 DNA sequence: TGTGCCAGCAGTTTACCGCCAGGTGTGGCTGGGGCCAACGTCCTGACTTTC. This translates into CASSLPPGVAGANVLTF.

This clone came up once. The same CDR3 can be traced to other DNA sequences in this sample. V is TRBV12-3 or TRBV12-4 and J is TRBJ2-5, with TRBD2 identical over 7 bases. V dropped 0 bases and J dropped 5; count of bases not matched to a gene: 0. The CDR3 runs to 13 residues. The CDR3 nucleotides are TGTGCCAGCAGTTTAGCCGGGAGGGAGACCCAGTACTTC. Translation: CASSLAGRETQYF.

The rearrangement links TRBV20-1 to TRBJ2-3, with TRBD2 matching 8 bases. The junction had 9 bases not matched to a gene; V was cut back by 3 bases and J by 1 base. Per the germline V gene, CDR1 is DFQATT and CDR2 is SNEGSKA (reference sequence). The CDR3 spans 16 residues. The CDR3 region is CSASSPGGVGTDTQYF. Written as DNA, the CDR3 is TGCAGTGCTAGTAGTCCGGGAGGGGTCGGCACAGATACGCAGTATTTT.

The chain has TRBV5-1 and TRBJ2-7; TRBD1 aligns across 12 bases. The V gene's germline CDR1 is SGHRS and CDR2 YFSETQ. There are 19 residues in the CDR3. V gave up 1 base and J gave up 1 base; unmatched junction bases: 12. The CDR3 DNA is TGCGCCAGCAGCTTGTTGGGGACAGGGGGCCGAGGGAGGTCCTACGAGCAGTACTTC. This translates into CASSLLGTGGRGRSYEQYF.

The V and J genes are TRBV7-9 and TRBJ1-1; D might be TRBD1 (6 bases). Per germline, CDR1 SEHNR and CDR2 FQNEAQ (reference sequence). The CDR3 contains 16 residues. The germline V and J ends were trimmed by 1 base and 5 bases, with 17 bases remaining between them. Here the CDR3 DNA reads TGTGCCAGCAGCTTAGGTGGGGGCGCAGAGAGGACTGAAGCTTTCTTT. Protein sequence: CASSLGGGAERTEAFF.

The chain has TRBV7-2 and TRBJ1-2, with unresolved D. Per the germline V gene, CDR1 is SGHTA and CDR2 is FQGNSA. This CDR3 contains 15 residues. The germline V and J ends were trimmed by 5 bases and 2 bases, with 15 bases remaining between them. The DNA of the CDR3 is TGTGCCAGCAGCCCCCGCCCCCAGCCCAACTATGGCTACACCTTC. Translated, it gives CASSPRPQPNYGYTF.

The chain employs TRBV27 and TRBJ2-3; TRBD1 agrees at 9 bases. The CDR3 has 16 residues. With 3 bases clipped from V and 0 bases from J, the junction kept 4 bases outside the gene matches. Germline V lookup: CDR1 MNHEY, CDR2 SMNVEV (reference sequence). For the CDR3, the DNA is TGTGCCAGCAGTTTCTCCGGGACAGGGAGCACAGATACGCAGTATTTT. Translation: CASSFSGTGSTDTQYF.

This chain joins TRBV6-6 and TRBJ1-1; no clear D. This CDR3 is built from 15 residues. The V gene lost 6 bases and the J gene lost 4 bases, with 18 bases spanning the gap. Germline lookup yields CDR1 MNHNY and CDR2 SVGAGI (reference sequence). The DNA for the CDR3 is TGTGCCAGCAGGGGAATGGCCATCGGGGTCACTGAAGCTTTCTTT. This sequence encodes CASRGMAIGVTEAFF.

The V call is TRBV19, the J call TRBJ2-7; 8 nucleotides line up with TRBD1. Losses at the gene ends were 5 bases for V and 3 bases for J; bases not matched to a gene: 12. Germline values: CDR1 LNHDA, CDR2 SQIVND (reference sequence). The CDR3 length is 16 residues. The CDR3 sequence is CASSSSLGQANYEQYF. The DNA of the CDR3 is TGTGCCAGTAGTTCGTCCCTGGGACAGGCTAACTACGAGCAGTACTTC.

The J gene is TRBJ2-7, the V gene TRBV6-2 or TRBV6-3; TRBD2 agrees at 12 bases. V shed 5 bases, J shed 2 bases, and the junction held 4 bases outside the gene matches. Germline lookup yields CDR1 MNHEY and CDR2 SVGEGT. The CDR3 consists of 15 residues. The DNA for the CDR3 is TGTGCCAGCAGTAAACTAGCGGGAGGTCCCTACGAGCAGTACTTC. Translation: CASSKLAGGPYEQYF.

This rearrangement joins TRBV19 to TRBJ2-3; 8 nucleotides align to TRBD1. The germline V gene has CDR1 LNHDA and CDR2 SQIVND (reference sequence). The CDR3 extends over 13 amino acids. V was pared by 8 bases and J by 2 bases, with 3 bases of the junction left unmatched. In DNA, the CDR3 is TGTGCCAGTCGGGACAGGAACACAGATACGCAGTATTTT. Encoded protein: CASRDRNTDTQYF.

As DNA, the CDR3 is TGTGCCAGCAGCCAAAGGACGGGAACTAATGAAAAACTGTTTTTT. Protein sequence: CASSQRTGTNEKLFF. V and J are TRBV6-5 and TRBJ1-4, with unresolved D. CDR3 length: 15 residues. CDR1 is MNHEY, CDR2 SVGAGI, per germline. Trimming removed 6 bases from V and 1 base from J, with 12 bases in between.

V and J are TRBV3-1 (or the pseudogene TRBV3-2) and TRBJ2-3; 14 bases map to TRBD2. V lost 0 bases, J lost 5 bases, and 7 bases stayed unmatched. The CDR3 runs to 18 residues. Germline loops: CDR1 LGHDT, CDR2 YNNKEL (reference sequence). CDR3 nucleotide sequence: TGTGCCAGCAGCCAAGATCGGGGACTAGCGGGAGCGGGAGATACGCAGTATTTT. Protein product: CASSQDRGLAGAGDTQYF.